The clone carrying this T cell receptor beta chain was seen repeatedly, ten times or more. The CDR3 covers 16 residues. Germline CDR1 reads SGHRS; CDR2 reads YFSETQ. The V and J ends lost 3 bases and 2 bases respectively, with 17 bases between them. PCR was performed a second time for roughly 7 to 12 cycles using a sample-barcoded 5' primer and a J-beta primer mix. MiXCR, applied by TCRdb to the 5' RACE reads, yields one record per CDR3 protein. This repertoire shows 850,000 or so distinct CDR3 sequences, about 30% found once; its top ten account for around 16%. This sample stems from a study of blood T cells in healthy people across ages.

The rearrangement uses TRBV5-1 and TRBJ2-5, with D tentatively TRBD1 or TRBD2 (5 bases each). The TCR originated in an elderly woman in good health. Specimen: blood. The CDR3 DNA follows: TGCGCCAGCAGCTATGGGACCCTGGCAGGACAAGAGACCCAGTACTTC. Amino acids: CASSYGTLAGQETQYF.